These T cell receptor beta chains were read from a single sample in a study of a mutant IDH1 vaccine in newly diagnosed glioma. Their cognate antigens are unknown. TCRdb's copy holds only in-frame clones and misses some; the assay was immunoSEQ multiplex PCR. The table has tens of thousands of clones, around 83% seen once. The sequenced sample was PBMCs, obtained from a glioma patient whose treatment included an IDH1 peptide vaccine. These receptors were taken from a man aged 25 to 45 with glioma. Both conserved end residues are part of each CDR3. A D gene is named only where the DNA matches it firmly. The size entry is marked missing in some rows and otherwise reads once, few, many or a size class.

V gene	clone size	J gene	D gene	CDR3 protein	CDR3 DNA
TRBV21-1	-	TRBJ1-5	-	CASSRPGDSNQPQHF	TGTGCCAGCAGCCGCCCAGGTGATAGCAATCAGCCCCAGCATTTT
TRBV10-3	-	TRBJ1-2	TRBD1	CASSDGPRGRDGYTF	TGTGCCAGCAGTGATGGCCCTAGGGGGCGCGATGGCTACACCTTC
TRBV13	-	TRBJ2-3	-	CASSRSTGNTQYF	TGTGCCAGCAGCCGCTCTACCGGTAATACGCAGTATTTT
TRBV5-1	-	TRBJ2-7	-	CASSPGGQYEQYF	TGCGCCAGCAGCCCCGGGGGTCAGTACGAGCAGTACTTC
TRBV5-1	-	TRBJ1-6	TRBD1	CASSGGQGGVSPLHF	TGCGCCAGCAGCGGGGGACAGGGTGGAGTCTCACCCCTCCACTTT
TRBV5-1	-	TRBJ1-1	-	CASSLAGGDTEAFF	TGCGCCAGCAGCTTGGCGGGAGGGGACACTGAAGCTTTCTTT
TRBV12-5	-	TRBJ2-3	-	CASGLPDTDTQYF	TGTGCTAGTGGTTTGCCTGACACAGATACGCAGTATTTT
TRBV10-1	-	TRBJ1-2	-	CASSESSGDGYTF	TGCGCCAGCAGTGAGTCGAGTGGAGATGGCTACACCTTC
TRBV10-3	-	TRBJ2-5	TRBD1	CAIGGAETQYF	TGTGCCATAGGGGGCGCGGAGACCCAGTACTTC
TRBV14	-	TRBJ1-6	-	CASSQIYNSPLHF	TGTGCCAGCAGCCAGATCTATAATTCACCCCTCCACTTT
TRBV2	-	TRBJ2-2	-	CASSAIGGTHRSGELFF	TGTGCCAGCAGTGCAATTGGAGGGACCCACAGGTCCGGGGAGCTGTTTTTT
TRBV28	-	TRBJ1-1	-	CASSLPRSTEAFF	TGTGCCAGCAGTTTACCTAGAAGCACTGAAGCTTTCTTT
TRBV30	-	TRBJ2-4	TRBD1	CAWSSGQGRVQYF	TGTGCCTGGAGTTCTGGACAGGGAAGGGTTCAGTACTTC
TRBV5-1	-	TRBJ2-1	TRBD1	CASRDTGGDVSGKFF	TGCGCCAGCAGGGACACAGGGGGCGATGTGTCGGGGAAGTTCTTC
TRBV4-2	-	TRBJ2-3	-	CASSQEHQRDTQYF	TGTGCCAGCAGCCAAGAACACCAGCGAGATACGCAGTATTTT
TRBV6-4	-	TRBJ1-2	TRBD1	CASSDSGTVSNYGYTF	TGTGCCAGCAGTGACTCCGGGACAGTCTCTAACTATGGCTACACCTTC
TRBV2	-	TRBJ2-3	-	CASSDEAPDTQYF	TGTGCCAGCAGTGACGAGGCCCCGGATACGCAGTATTTT
TRBV6-1	-	TRBJ2-7	TRBD2	CASSLERESSYEQYF	TGTGCCAGCAGCCTGGAGCGGGAGTCCTCCTACGAGCAGTACTTC
TRBV2	once	TRBJ2-7	TRBD2	CASSAAGGPRREQYF	TGTGCCAGCAGTGCAGCGGGGGGGCCAAGGCGCGAGCAGTACTTC
TRBV2	-	TRBJ2-5	TRBD2	CASSEASGRWTQYF	TGTGCCAGCAGTGAAGCGAGCGGGAGGTGGACCCAGTACTTC
TRBV5-1	once	TRBJ2-1	TRBD2	CASSSDERDSYNEQFF	TGCGCCAGCAGCTCGGATGAGCGGGACTCCTACAATGAGCAGTTCTTC
TRBV18	once	TRBJ2-6	-	CASSRSQVSGANVLTF	TGTGCCAGCTCACGCTCCCAGGTCTCTGGGGCCAACGTCCTGACTTTC
TRBV4-1	-	TRBJ2-2	TRBD1	CASSHDRGFTGELFF	TGCGCCAGCAGCCACGACAGGGGGTTCACCGGGGAGCTGTTTTTT
TRBV6-1	-	TRBJ1-1	-	CASSEGYAEAFF	TGTGCCAGCAGTGAGGGTTACGCTGAAGCTTTCTTT
TRBV5-1	-	TRBJ1-6	-	CASSLEGTAVNSPLHF	TGCGCCAGCAGCTTGGAGGGAACAGCCGTTAATTCACCCCTCCACTTT
TRBV30	-	TRBJ2-1	TRBD2	CAWSGATSGPSIYSYNEQFF	TGTGCCTGGAGTGGGGCGACTAGCGGGCCTTCTATCTACTCCTACAATGAGCAGTTCTTC
TRBV5-6	-	TRBJ1-1	-	CASSSDIPTEAFF	TGTGCCAGCAGTTCGGACATTCCCACTGAAGCTTTCTTT
TRBV28	-	TRBJ2-7	-	CASVRTVGSGYEQYF	TGTGCCAGCGTAAGAACGGTGGGGTCCGGGTACGAGCAGTACTTC
TRBV7-3	-	TRBJ2-3	TRBD2	CASSRAGGPIDTQYF	TGTGCCAGCAGCCGAGCGGGAGGGCCGATAGATACGCAGTATTTT
TRBV6-5	-	TRBJ1-4	-	CASRSRGTNEKLFF	TGTGCCAGCAGATCCAGGGGAACTAATGAAAAACTGTTTTTT
TRBV20-1	-	TRBJ2-3	-	CSAIRQNTQYF	TGCAGTGCTATCCGACAGAATACGCAGTATTTT
TRBV7-9	-	TRBJ2-7	TRBD2	CASSLNSGSYEQYF	TGTGCCAGCAGCTTGAATAGCGGGAGCTACGAGCAGTACTTC
TRBV6-4	-	TRBJ1-2	TRBD1	CASRRQTGTYGYTF	TGTGCCAGCAGGCGCCAGACAGGGACCTATGGCTACACCTTC
TRBV2	-	TRBJ1-4	-	CASSELGGPANEKLFF	TGTGCCAGCAGTGAATTAGGTGGCCCAGCTAATGAAAAACTGTTTTTT
TRBV7-8	few	TRBJ2-7	-	CASSFYSPLSPYEQYF	TGTGCCAGCAGCTTCTACAGCCCTCTGAGTCCCTACGAGCAGTACTTC
TRBV4-1	-	TRBJ2-7	TRBD1	CASSRGQGGTYEQYF	TGCGCCAGCAGCCGGGGACAGGGTGGAACCTACGAGCAGTACTTC
TRBV10-3	-	TRBJ2-5	-	CAISDPDGSGETQYF	TGTGCCATCAGTGACCCCGATGGGTCGGGGGAGACCCAGTACTTC
TRBV19	-	TRBJ1-1	-	CASSLPGLHTEAFF	TGTGCCAGTAGTCTCCCCGGGTTGCACACTGAAGCTTTCTTT
TRBV29-1	-	TRBJ2-1	TRBD1	CSAKVQGTNEQFF	TGCAGCGCGAAAGTACAGGGGACGAATGAGCAGTTCTTC
TRBV30	-	TRBJ2-7	-	CAWRVKGLDEQYF	TGTGCCTGGAGGGTCAAGGGGCTCGACGAGCAGTACTTC
TRBV6-4	-	TRBJ2-5	-	CASSANSGATQYF	TGTGCCAGCAGCGCCAACTCGGGAGCGACCCAGTACTTC
TRBV7-9	few	TRBJ2-1	-	CASSHIADNEQFF	TGTGCCAGCAGCCACATCGCGGACAATGAGCAGTTCTTC
TRBV10-3	-	TRBJ2-7	-	CAISGPGSPTQEQYF	TGTGCCATCAGTGGGCCTGGGTCCCCGACTCAGGAGCAGTACTTC
TRBV6-1	-	TRBJ1-1	-	CASSEAQGATEAFF	TGTGCCAGCAGTGAAGCGCAAGGGGCCACTGAAGCTTTCTTT
TRBV30	-	TRBJ1-6	-	CAWSGGRGNSPLHF	TGTGCCTGGAGTGGGGGACGTGGGAATTCACCCCTCCACTTT
TRBV5-1	few	TRBJ1-1	-	CASSLGGSGAEAFF	TGCGCCAGCAGCTTGGGCGGGTCAGGTGCTGAAGCTTTCTTT